This TCR beta chain is drawn from a study of CD8 T cells in ankylosing spondylitis. TCRdb redid the calling of the 5' RACE reads with MiXCR, one entry per CDR3 protein. The sample holds around 130,000 distinct CDR3 sequences, more than 6.5% seen once. This clonotype was seen at least ten times. Trimming removed 3 bases from V and 4 bases from J, with 15 bases in between. This CDR3 is built from 15 residues. The sequence was obtained from a male donor with ankylosing spondylitis or in good health (not recorded which). Sequenced input: blood, either unsorted or a sorted T cell fraction (not recorded which). This rearrangement joins TRBV12-3 or TRBV12-4 to TRBJ1-1; D may be TRBD1 (5 bases). CDR3 sequence: CASSFLGGRGTEAFF. CDR3 DNA sequence: TGTGCCAGCAGTTTTCTCGGGGGGAGGGGCACTGAAGCTTTCTTT.